The 26 T cell receptor beta chains given below trace back to one sample, sequenced in a study of T cell responses to AZD1222 COVID-19 vaccine. Generated by immunoSEQ multiplex PCR, the TCRdb table keeps only in-frame clones and is missing some. The top ten hold 1.5% to 2% of the sample, which has some 150,000 clones, approximately 94% seen once. This material consisted of peripheral blood, taken on day 0 of AZD1222 vaccination. The receptors stem from an adult in good health.

V is TRBV2 and J is TRBJ1-6; D remains unclear. The germline gives CDR1 SNHLY, CDR2 FYNNEI. This CDR3 contains 11 residues. Trimming stripped 6 bases from V and 7 bases from J, with 4 bases between. The CDR3 DNA is TGTGCCAGCAGGGCAAATTCACCCCTCCACTTT. Amino acid sequence: CASRANSPLHF.

Only one count was recorded for this clone. The chain combines TRBV6-5 with TRBJ1-2, with a weak D call TRBD1 (5 bases). This CDR3 contains 15 residues. V was clipped by 5 bases and J by 4 bases, with 17 bases between them. Per germline, CDR1 MNHEY and CDR2 SVGAGI. Written as DNA, the CDR3 is TGTGCCAGCAGTCCAGGGAGAGCAGACCTCTATGGCTACACCTTC. Protein: CASSPGRADLYGYTF.

This chain connects TRBV3-1 (or the pseudogene TRBV3-2) to TRBJ2-3; 12 positions match TRBD1. Germline-derived CDR1 and CDR2 are LGHDT and YNNKEL (reference sequence). Trimming at V came to 3 bases and at J to 0 bases, leaving 7 bases not matched to a gene. The CDR3 extends over 18 amino acids. This CDR3 is CASSHGTGGSKSTDTQYF. CDR3 in DNA: TGTGCCAGCAGCCACGGGACAGGGGGCTCGAAAAGCACAGATACGCAGTATTTT.

The genes are TRBV27 and TRBJ1-5, with TRBD1 identical over 7 bases. Trimming took 2 bases from V and 2 from J; bases not matched to a gene: 0. The CDR3 runs to 14 residues. Germline V gene lookup returns CDR1 MNHEY and CDR2 SMNVEV (reference sequence). The CDR3 DNA sequence: TGTGCCAGCAGTTTAACAGGGGGCAATCAGCCCCAGCATTTT. It translates to CASSLTGGNQPQHF.

The chain couples TRBV12-5 to TRBJ1-1, with D perhaps TRBD1 (5 bases). This CDR3 spans 15 amino acids. Trimming pared 0 bases from V and 4 bases from J, leaving 12 bases between. From germline, CDR1 is LGHNT and CDR2 FRNRAP. The CDR3 region has the DNA TGTGCTAGTGGTTTGGTAGAGGGGTTAGGCACTGAAGCTTTCTTT. Protein sequence: CASGLVEGLGTEAFF.

This clone turned up a few times. The J gene is TRBJ1-5, the V gene TRBV24-1; D perhaps matches TRBD1 (5 bases). This CDR3 contains 18 residues. The germline V and J ends were trimmed by 5 bases and 4 bases, with 23 bases remaining between them. CDR1 and CDR2 from the germline V gene are KGHDR and SFDVKD. CDR3 amino acids: CATSVLGHPFSGNQPQHF. CDR3 in DNA: TGTGCCACCAGTGTGTTGGGGCATCCCTTTTCTGGGAATCAGCCCCAGCATTTT.

V usage is TRBV4-1 and J usage is TRBJ2-2; 9 bases line up with TRBD2. CDR1 MGHRA and CDR2 YSYEKL come from the germline V gene. V was pared by 1 base and J by 7 bases, with 4 bases of the junction left unmatched. The CDR3 runs to 15 residues. The CDR3 bases are TGCGCCAGCAGCCAAGTCTCTAGCGGGAACGGGGAGCTGTTTTTT. It yields the protein CASSQVSSGNGELFF.

This clone was seen once. The V gene is TRBV5-1, the J gene TRBJ1-1, with 9 bases matching TRBD1. V lost 4 bases to trimming and J lost 2 bases; unmatched junction nucleotides: 9. Germline lookup yields CDR1 SGHRS and CDR2 YFSETQ. The CDR3 totals 16 residues. The CDR3 nucleotides read TGCGCCAGCAGCGGGGACAGGGAAGGGGAAAACACTGAAGCTTTCTTT. Translated: CASSGDREGENTEAFF.

This clone was recorded only once. The J gene is TRBJ2-5, the V gene TRBV24-1, with 12 positions matching TRBD1. Germline V gene sequence: CDR1 KGHDR, CDR2 SFDVKD. V lost 9 bases and J lost 4; bases outside the gene matches: 8. The CDR3 totals 15 residues. In nucleotides, the CDR3 is TGTGCCACCTCACCGGGACAGGGGGCAGGAGAGACCCAGTACTTC. Protein: CATSPGQGAGETQYF.

The chain has TRBV5-1 and TRBJ2-5; 9 bases fit TRBD1. Germline trimming cut 0 bases from V and 4 bases from J; bases unmatched to any gene: 7. CDR1 and CDR2 from the germline V gene are SGHRS and YFSETQ. The CDR3 sequence is 16 residues long. The CDR3 loop reads CASSLGGTGKGETQYF. DNA of the CDR3: TGCGCCAGCAGCTTGGGTGGGACAGGGAAAGGAGAGACCCAGTACTTC.

V and J are TRBV7-8 and TRBJ1-5; 7 nucleotides line up with TRBD1. The V gene's germline CDR1 is SGHVS and CDR2 FQNEAQ. Trimming took 1 base from V and 1 from J; bases not matched to a gene: 10. The CDR3 is made up of 18 amino acids. This chain's CDR3 is CASSLGPRGVGSNQPQHF. CDR3 in DNA: TGTGCCAGCAGCTTAGGTCCCAGGGGGGTTGGAAGCAATCAGCCCCAGCATTTT.

The chain uses TRBV14 and TRBJ1-5; D uncertain. CDR1 SGHDN and CDR2 FVKESK come from the germline V gene. The CDR3 extends over 18 amino acids. Deletions cut 0 bases from V and 0 bases from J, with 15 bases between. CDR3 bases: TGTGCCAGCAGCCAAGATATCGGGGTGGGTTATAGCAATCAGCCCCAGCATTTT. Translated: CASSQDIGVGYSNQPQHF.

The CDR3 is CTSSRLPGQTYEQYF. DNA of the CDR3: TGCACCAGCAGCCGGTTACCGGGACAGACCTACGAGCAGTACTTC. This chain joins TRBV1 and TRBJ2-7; TRBD1 is the table's D call and was not checked against the DNA. TRBV1 represents a pseudogene. The CDR3 is made up of 15 amino acids.

Regarding this clone: Its ends do not fully match the called genes, so a read error is possible. The chain has TRBV7-7 and TRBJ2-5, with TRBD1 identical over 7 bases. Germline V gives CDR1 SSHAT, CDR2 FNYEAQ (reference sequence). The length of the CDR3 is 14 residues. The CDR3 bases are TGTGCTAGCAGCTTAGACAGGGCGCAAGAGACCCAGTACTTC. Translated, it gives CASSLDRAQETQYF.

This sequence joins TRBV11-1 and TRBJ2-1; 8 bases agree with TRBD2. In germline, CDR1 is SGHAT, CDR2 FQDESV (reference sequence). There are 16 residues in the CDR3. V lost 3 bases, J lost 7 bases, and 11 bases stayed unmatched. CDR3 bases: TGTGCCAGCAGCTTGAGCCTGCGGGGGGTGGCGAATGAGCAGTTCTTC. Protein: CASSLSLRGVANEQFF.

The rearrangement uses TRBV9 and TRBJ2-1; a weak D match, TRBD2 (5 bases). V was pared by 0 bases and J by 4 bases, with 20 bases between. Germline V gene data show CDR1 as SGDLS and CDR2 as YYNGEE. CDR3 length: 18 amino acids. CDR3 protein: CASSVEAGRTPRYNEQFF. The CDR3 DNA follows: TGTGCCAGCAGCGTAGAGGCGGGTCGAACCCCACGATACAATGAGCAGTTCTTC.

The chain's CDR3 is CASKPEGTGELFF. The CDR3 DNA sequence: TGTGCCAGCAAACCTGAAGGCACCGGGGAGCTGTTTTTT. This chain uses TRBV3-1 (or the pseudogene TRBV3-2) with TRBJ2-2; D remains ambiguous. The CDR3 has 13 amino acids. CDR1 is LGHDT and CDR2 is YNNKEL in the germline V gene (reference sequence). V lost 7 bases and J lost 4, with 10 bases in between.

This chain uses TRBV11-3 with TRBJ1-1; D remains unclear. The CDR3 extends over 12 amino acids. The V gene's germline CDR1 is SGHNT and CDR2 YENEEA. V shed 0 bases and J shed 8 bases, with 7 bases lying between them. CDR3 bases: TGTGCCAGCAGCTTAGAGTTTGGCGAAGCTTTCTTT. Amino acid sequence: CASSLEFGEAFF. The complete variable domain, with remaining parts taken from reference TRBV11-3 and TRBJ1-1, reads EAGVVQSPRYKIIEKKQPVAFWCNPISGHNTLYWYLQNLGQGPELLIRYENEEAVDDSQLPKDRFSAERLKGVDSTLKIQPAELGDSAVYLCASSLEFGEAFFGQGTRLTVV.

This clone was seen once. V gene TRBV11-2 combines with J gene TRBJ1-6; 9 bases fit TRBD1. V lost 6 bases and J lost 10; bases outside the gene matches: 10. Germline loops: CDR1 SGHAT, CDR2 FQNNGV. This CDR3 is 15 amino acids long. The CDR3 region is CASSYRDRVESPLHF. The CDR3 coding sequence is TGTGCCAGCAGTTACCGGGACAGGGTTGAATCACCCCTCCACTTT. Combining the CDR3 with reference TRBV11-2 and TRBJ1-6 gives the whole variable domain EAGVAQSPRYKIIEKRQSVAFWCNPISGHATLYWYQQILGQGPKLLIQFQNNGVVDDSQLPKDRFSAERLKGVDSTLKIQPAKLEDSAVYLCASSYRDRVESPLHFGNGTRLTVT.

This chain uses TRBV23-1 with TRBJ1-5, with a possible D match to TRBD1 (5 bases). TRBV23-1 is reported as an ORF; its role is uncertain. The CDR3 consists of 17 residues. The germline V and J ends were trimmed by 2 bases and 0 bases, with 14 bases remaining between them. The CDR3 DNA sequence: TGCGCCAGCAGTCAAAGCGCCCCAGGACATAGCAATCAGCCCCAGCATTTT. Its translation is CASSQSAPGHSNQPQHF.

The chain joins TRBV3-1 (or the pseudogene TRBV3-2) to TRBJ1-1; possible D gene TRBD1, 6 bases. The germline V gene has CDR1 LGHDT and CDR2 YNNKEL (reference sequence). This CDR3 spans 13 amino acids. Trimming took 3 bases from V and 2 from J, leaving 7 bases between them. The CDR3 bases are TGTGCCAGCAGCCAGGGACAAAACACTGAAGCTTTCTTT. Encoded protein: CASSQGQNTEAFF.

V usage is TRBV6-5 and J usage is TRBJ1-1; the D gene is possibly TRBD1 (5 bases). Germline V CDR1 and CDR2: MNHEY, SVGAGI. This CDR3 has 14 residues. Trimming took 6 bases from V and 3 from J, leaving 14 bases between them. The CDR3 DNA follows: TGTGCCAGCAGCCGAACAGGTCTGGACACTGAAGCTTTCTTT. This codes for CASSRTGLDTEAFF.

The chain recombines TRBV3-1 (or the pseudogene TRBV3-2) with TRBJ1-5, with D possibly being TRBD1 (5 bases). With 0 bases removed from V and 3 bases from J, the gap between germline ends came to 9 bases. Germline CDR1 is LGHDT and CDR2 is YNNKEL (reference sequence). The CDR3 length is 15 residues. The chain's CDR3 is CASSQDSTDNQPQHF. The CDR3 DNA sequence: TGTGCCAGCAGCCAAGATTCGACAGACAATCAGCCCCAGCATTTT.

This sequence joins TRBV6-5 and TRBJ1-2; 8 bases align to TRBD1. The V segment lost 7 bases and the J segment 4 bases; nucleotides outside the gene matches: 11. CDR1 MNHEY and CDR2 SVGAGI come from the germline V gene. This CDR3 spans 15 amino acids. In nucleotides, the CDR3 is TGTGCCAGCACCCCAGGGAGTCAGGGGGCCTATGGCTACACCTTC. It specifies CASTPGSQGAYGYTF.

This clone came up once. This rearrangement joins TRBV7-6 to TRBJ2-1; 9 nucleotides line up with TRBD2. The CDR3 spans 16 residues. With V trimmed by 1 base and J by 6 bases, 7 bases remained unmatched. Germline lookup yields CDR1 SGHVS and CDR2 FNYEAQ. The CDR3 loop reads CASSLGWNSGSNEQFF. For the CDR3, the DNA is TGTGCCAGCAGCTTAGGCTGGAATAGCGGGAGCAATGAGCAGTTCTTC.

This chain joins TRBV5-1 and TRBJ2-3, with D perhaps TRBD2 (6 bases). Germline-derived CDR1 and CDR2 are SGHRS and YFSETQ. The CDR3 runs to 16 residues. Trimming took off 0 bases at V and 0 bases at J, with 11 bases between the two ends. CDR3 sequence reads: CASSLVGGMSTDTQYF. In nucleotides, the CDR3 is TGCGCCAGCAGCTTGGTGGGGGGTATGAGCACAGATACGCAGTATTTT. The full variable domain, its missing parts supplied by reference TRBV5-1 and TRBJ2-3, is KAGVTQTPRYLIKTRGQQVTLSCSPISGHRSVSWYQQTPGQGLQFLFEYFSETQRNKGNFPGRFSGRQFSNSRSEMNVSTLELGDSALYLCASSLVGGMSTDTQYFGPGTRLTVL.